These 18 T cell receptor beta chains originate from one sample sequenced in a study of T cells in Graves' hyperthyroidism and ophthalmopathy. Authors of the study amplified TCR beta CDR3 regions from RNA transcripts. An initial round of RT-PCR targeting the TCR CDR3 relied on the HTBI primer set. MiXCR, applied by TCRdb to the multiplex PCR reads, yields one record per CDR3 protein. The table lists some 350,000 distinct CDR3 sequences, 13% to 15% of them singletons. Sequenced input: blood. These receptors originate from an older woman with Graves' ophthalmopathy.

This clonotype was recorded at least ten times. The chain links TRBV5-1 to TRBJ2-3; TRBD2 matches 7 bases. V lost 0 bases to trimming and J lost 4 bases; unmatched junction nucleotides: 5. CDR3 size: 15 residues. Germline CDR1 reads SGHRS; CDR2 reads YFSETQ. CDR3 protein: CASSLGGLPPDTQYF. CDR3 sequence (DNA): TGCGCCAGCAGCTTGGGGGGACTACCGCCAGATACGCAGTATTTT.

In its sample, this clonotype was seen many times. The chain combines TRBV3-1 with TRBJ2-3; D is tentatively TRBD1 or TRBD2 (5 bases each). V was shortened by 6 bases and J by 0 bases, with 13 bases between the two germline ends. Germline values: CDR1 LGHDT, CDR2 YNNKEL (reference sequence). This CDR3 is 15 amino acids long. The CDR3 here is CASSPPGRSTDTQYF. The CDR3 DNA is TGTGCCAGCAGTCCCCCAGGGAGAAGCACAGATACGCAGTATTTT.

CDR3 bases: TGTGCCATCAGTCCCGGGGCAGGGAACGGTCAGCCCCAGCATTTT. It specifies CAISPGAGNGQPQHF. This chain uses TRBV10-3 with TRBJ1-5; a possible D gene is TRBD1 (5 bases). The CDR3 covers 15 residues. Trimming shortened V by 5 bases and J by 6 bases, and 17 bases separated the two germline ends. Germline lookup yields CDR1 ENHRY and CDR2 SYGVKD.

This clonotype was observed a handful of times. The chain couples TRBV6-1 to TRBJ1-2; TRBD1 matches 8 bases. Germline CDR1 MNHNS, CDR2 SASEGT. V lost 6 bases to trimming and J lost 0 bases; unmatched junction nucleotides: 6. CDR3 length equals 15 residues. DNA for the CDR3: TGTGCCAGCAGACGCGGACAGGGACCTAACTATGGCTACACCTTC. This gives the protein CASRRGQGPNYGYTF.

The chain recombines TRBV12-3 or TRBV12-4 with TRBJ1-3; D is ambiguous. The V and J ends lost 3 bases and 3 bases respectively, with 3 bases between them. The length of the CDR3 is 12 residues. CDR3 in amino acids: CASSFLGNTIYF. In DNA form, the CDR3 reads TGTGCCAGCAGTTTTCTTGGAAACACCATATATTTT.

This clonotype was observed a few times. The rearrangement uses TRBV20-1 and TRBJ1-1; D is possibly TRBD1 (6 bases). From germline, CDR1 is DFQATT and CDR2 SNEGSKA (reference sequence). Trimming shortened V by 6 bases and J by 6 bases, and 14 bases separated the two germline ends. The CDR3 spans 12 residues. CDR3 in DNA: TGCAGTGCAAGGGACATTCACCCTGAAGCTTTCTTT. This gives the protein CSARDIHPEAFF.

This clonotype was seen repeatedly, ten times or more. The chain carries TRBV10-3 and TRBJ2-5; the D gene is possibly TRBD2 (5 bases). V was clipped by 2 bases and J by 0 bases, with 13 bases between them. CDR3 size: 16 residues. Germline CDR1 is ENHRY and CDR2 is SYGVKD. Here the CDR3 reads CAISEGPADYQETQYF. The DNA for the CDR3 is TGTGCCATCAGTGAGGGTCCAGCGGACTACCAAGAGACCCAGTACTTC.

This clonotype was recorded at least ten times. This sequence joins TRBV4-1 and TRBJ2-7; no reliable D call. Germline V CDR1 and CDR2: MGHRA, YSYEKL. The V gene lost 1 base and the J gene lost 6 bases, with 16 bases spanning the gap. The CDR3 has 15 residues. CDR3 residues: CASSQVGFQLTEQYF. The CDR3 nucleotides read TGCGCCAGCAGCCAAGTCGGGTTTCAACTGACCGAGCAGTACTTC.

V usage is TRBV7-2 and J usage is TRBJ2-2, with D possibly matching TRBD2 (6 bases). Germline values: CDR1 SGHTA, CDR2 FQGNSA. The CDR3 is 14 residues long. V lost 5 bases, J lost 5 bases, and 12 bases lay in between. The CDR3 DNA sequence: TGTGCCAGCAGCGCGGGACTGTCGACCGGGGAGCTGTTTTTT. This translates into CASSAGLSTGELFF.

This clonotype turned up a few times. Since a much larger clone is just one base distant, this may be a read error. V gene TRBV11-2 combines with J gene TRBJ2-1; TRBD2 matches at 8 bases. CDR1 and CDR2 (germline): SGHAT, FQNNGV. This CDR3 spans 13 amino acids. V trimming: 7 bases; J trimming: 10 bases; junction bases outside the gene matches: 9. This chain's CDR3 is CASNSGLVGEQFF. In DNA, the CDR3 is TGTGCCAGCAACTCGGGACTAGTTGGGGAGCAGTTCTTC.

The CDR3: CASSQDYSKGGELFF. The CDR3 coding sequence is TGCGCCAGCAGCCAAGATTACAGTAAAGGGGGGGAGCTGTTTTTT. This chain connects TRBV4-1 to TRBJ2-2; D gene ambiguous. Germline V gene data show CDR1 as MGHRA and CDR2 as YSYEKL. The CDR3 sequence is 15 residues long. The V end lost 0 bases, the J end lost 8 bases, and 13 bases lay between the germline ends.

The CDR3 DNA sequence: TGCGCCAGCAGCGCGGGGACTAGCGGGATCCAAGAGACCCAGTACTTC. It codes for CASSAGTSGIQETQYF. This sequence joins TRBV5-1 and TRBJ2-5; 13 nucleotides align to TRBD2. The germline V gene encodes CDR1 SGHRS and CDR2 YFSETQ. The CDR3 is made up of 16 amino acids. After removal of 4 bases from V and 1 base from J, the junction contained 4 bases not matched to a gene.

There are many counts of this clonotype. The rearrangement uses TRBV11-2 and TRBJ2-5; no definite D call. CDR1 SGHAT and CDR2 FQNNGV come from the germline V gene. This CDR3 spans 15 amino acids. V lost 6 bases and J 3 bases, leaving 17 bases between the germline ends. Written as DNA, the CDR3 is TGTGCCAGCAGAAATTTCGGTCGACTTAAAGAGACCCAGTACTTC. Protein product: CASRNFGRLKETQYF. The whole variable domain, filled in from reference TRBV11-2 and TRBJ2-5, reads EAGVAQSPRYKIIEKRQSVAFWCNPISGHATLYWYQQILGQGPKLLIQFQNNGVVDDSQLPKDRFSAERLKGVDSTLKIQPAKLEDSAVYLCASRNFGRLKETQYFGPGTRLLVL.

This clonotype was detected many times. This rearrangement joins TRBV6-1 to TRBJ2-3, with D unclear. V lost 10 bases, J lost 0 bases, and 14 bases lay in between. CDR1 is MNHNS and CDR2 is SASEGT in the germline V gene. The CDR3 is 14 residues long. The CDR3, as DNA: TGTGCCATCCTACTCTCATCTAGCACAGATACGCAGTATTTT. Translating gives CAILLSSSTDTQYF.

As to this clonotype: The junction does not match germline at one end; this may be a read error. The V and J genes are TRBV7-3 and TRBJ1-6, with D possibly TRBD1 on 6 matching bases. This CDR3 is built from 17 residues. The germline V gene has CDR1 SGHTA and CDR2 FQGTGA. CDR3 sequence: CAGSLRAGDPYNSPLHF. CDR3 coding DNA: TGTGCCGGCAGCTTAAGGGCAGGGGATCCATATAATTCACCCCTCCACTTT.

The rearrangement uses TRBV20-1 and TRBJ2-3; TRBD2 agrees at 11 bases. Losses at the gene ends were 6 bases for V and 2 bases for J; bases not matched to a gene: 4. This CDR3 contains 14 residues. Per germline, CDR1 DFQATT and CDR2 SNEGSKA (reference sequence). The CDR3 loop reads CSAKGLADTDTQYF. The CDR3 coding sequence is TGCAGTGCGAAGGGACTAGCGGACACAGATACGCAGTATTTT.

This clonotype appeared many times. A read error may account for a junction end that differs from germline. The CDR3 DNA is TGCGCCAGCAGCCCAGACAGCTACGAGCAGTACTTC. Its translation: CASSPDSYEQYF. V and J are TRBV18 and TRBJ2-7, with D tentatively TRBD1 (5 bases). Germline values: CDR1 KGHSH, CDR2 LQKENI. CDR3 length equals 12 residues. Complete variable domain (other parts from reference TRBV18 and TRBJ2-7): NAGVMQNPRHLVRRRGQEARLRCSPMKGHSHVYWYRQLPEEGLKFMVYLQKENIIDESGMPKERFSAEFPKEGPSILRIQQVVRGDSAAYFCASSPDSYEQYFGPGTRLTVT.

This clonotype came up a few times. This sequence joins TRBV25-1 and TRBJ2-1, with TRBD2 matching 10 bases. Germline V gene sequence: CDR1 MGHDK, CDR2 SYGVNS. V dropped 5 bases and J dropped 3; count of bases not matched to a gene: 4. The CDR3 consists of 15 residues. The CDR3 bases are TGTGCCAGCAGTTTAGCGGGAGGAAACTACAATGAGCAGTTCTTC. It encodes CASSLAGGNYNEQFF.